A selection of T cell receptor beta chains follows, all from one sample in a study of regulatory T cells in long-lasting Graves disease. TCRdb re-analysed the multiplex PCR reads in MiXCR, keeping a single row per CDR3 protein. The table shows about 500,000 distinct CDR3 sequences, with approximately 12% occurring only once. These data also featured in a second study, about T cells in Graves' hyperthyroidism and ophthalmopathy.

Specimen: peripheral blood mononuclear cells (PBMCs), collected at new diagnosis, from a patient treated with antithyroid drugs. The receptor set was obtained from a woman in her 30s with Graves disease. Each CDR3 is given with its conserved first and last residue. The size field is filled for only some rows; it gives once, few, many or a size class.

V,J,length,size,CDR3
TRBV6-1,TRBJ1-3,16,many,CASRRVTGVTGNTIYF
TRBV25-1,TRBJ1-2,12,few,CASSERRGGYTF
TRBV7-2,TRBJ1-3,15,many,CASSSQGGSGNTIYF
TRBV19,TRBJ1-2,14,-,CASSIASYIYGYTF
TRBV19,TRBJ1-1,13,-,CATGPSGNTEAFF
TRBV29-1,TRBJ2-1,13,many,CSVDSGLPNEQFF
TRBV12-3/TRBV12-4,TRBJ2-3,14,many,CASSFTGVADTQYF
TRBV20-1,TRBJ2-1,17,many,CSARGGSGLAPSNEQFF
TRBV13,TRBJ2-7,15,-,CASSLSGTRESEQYF
TRBV14,TRBJ2-1,16,many,CASSQDTGQIYNEQFF
TRBV6-5,TRBJ2-5,16,many,CASSYSTASLKETQYF
TRBV18,TRBJ2-1,15,many,CASSPRLIRENEQFF
TRBV11-2,TRBJ2-1,15,many,CASSLLAGGRNEQFF
TRBV19,TRBJ2-1,14,-,CASRRGLDYNEQFF
TRBV4-1,TRBJ1-1,13,many,CATSRGVSTEAFF
TRBV28,TRBJ2-2,16,many,CASSLAKDSLTGELFF
TRBV5-1,TRBJ1-3,16,once,CASSSGLRSSGNTIYF
TRBV2,TRBJ2-7,14,many,CASSDLPGPYEQYF
TRBV24-1,TRBJ2-1,11,few,CATRGHYEQFF
TRBV7-2,TRBJ2-5,14,-,CASSFTESQGTQYF
TRBV20-1,TRBJ2-5,15,few,CSARDLGGGGETQYF
TRBV2,TRBJ2-1,14,many,CASIEGQGINEQFF
TRBV24-1,TRBJ2-3,15,many,CATSDFGQSTDTQYF
TRBV27,TRBJ2-2,18,few,CASSFDRAGALDTGELFF
TRBV20-1,TRBJ1-4,14,-,CSALQGADNEKLFF
TRBV6-1,TRBJ1-2,13,few,CASGRGDSYGYTF
TRBV7-9,TRBJ2-5,14,-,CASSSDSYQETQYF
TRBV30,TRBJ1-3,15,-,CAWSVPPFSGNTIYF
TRBV6-1,TRBJ2-7,17,many,CASRQVGLRADSYEQYF
TRBV19,TRBJ1-1,16,many,CASSPEVGRMNTEAFF
TRBV19,TRBJ1-2,14,few,CASSPRGETPRYTF
TRBV10-2,TRBJ2-7,15,few,CASSPTSGKLAEQYF
TRBV19,TRBJ2-1,15,many,CASSIGQGAGNEQFF
TRBV12-3/TRBV12-4,TRBJ1-5,20,-,CASSPGMMGGEGAPNQPQHF
TRBV6-1,TRBJ2-5,15,-,CASSPGLYRQETQYF
TRBV6-5,TRBJ1-2,14,many,CASSSDRRDYGYTF
TRBV27,TRBJ2-7,15,-,CASSLMRGAPGFLYF
TRBV6-1,TRBJ2-7,16,many,CASSQRRDGTLGEQYF
TRBV11-3,TRBJ1-1,13,many,CASSLEIDTEAFF
TRBV6-5,TRBJ1-5,16,few,CASSYPSRGGNQPQHF
TRBV6-5,TRBJ1-1,14,-,CASSYGGAGTEAFF
TRBV6-2/TRBV6-3,TRBJ2-1,15,many,CASRGALAGDNEQFF
TRBV20-1,TRBJ1-1,16,few,CSARDLGRPRNTEAFF
TRBV4-1,TRBJ2-7,15,-,CASSQERRRSYEQYF
TRBV7-9,TRBJ1-1,14,few,CASSNYREDTEAFF
TRBV6-1,TRBJ2-6,15,-,CASSGWGNGANVLTF
TRBV9,TRBJ2-1,15,-,CASSEGTSGRIEQFF
TRBV24-1,TRBJ2-3,13,few,CAARDKSTDTQYF
TRBV7-8,TRBJ1-5,15,few,CASSPRDGTNQPQHF
TRBV12-3/TRBV12-4,TRBJ2-2,14,few,CASTAGGRTGELFF